This is a list of T cell receptor beta chains from one sample in a study of cytomegalovirus exposure and HLA in healthy donors. Only in-frame clones appear in the TCRdb table, and some are missing; sequencing was by immunoSEQ multiplex PCR. The sample table includes more than 70,000 clones. Sequenced material: PBMCs. Receptors originate from a woman aged 60-75 years in good health and CMV-seronegative. Both conserved end residues are part of each CDR3. The D gene is left open where the match is weak.

d_call	v_call	j_call	cdr3_aa	cdr3_nt
.	TRBV10-3	TRBJ1-2	CAISAGGNYGYTF	TGTGCCATCAGTGCGGGGGGTAACTATGGCTACACCTTC
TRBD1	TRBV7-8	TRBJ1-2	CASSTTGAVELYGYTF	TGTGCCAGCAGCACGACAGGGGCAGTCGAGCTCTATGGCTACACCTTC
.	TRBV19	TRBJ1-2	CASSMEYGYGYTF	TGTGCCAGTAGTATGGAGTATGGCTATGGCTACACCTTC
.	TRBV27	TRBJ1-5	CASSYQGQNQPQHF	TGTGCCAGCAGTTATCAGGGTCAGAATCAGCCCCAGCATTTT
.	TRBV18	TRBJ1-4	CASSPGWSETNEKLFF	TGTGCCAGCTCACCAGGGTGGAGCGAGACTAATGAAAAACTGTTTTTT
.	TRBV11-2	TRBJ1-5	CASSTGGGGENQPQHF	TGTGCCAGCAGCACTGGGGGAGGGGGTGAGAATCAGCCCCAGCATTTT
TRBD2	TRBV7-9	TRBJ2-1	CASSPHPRLAGVINEQFF	TGTGCCAGCAGCCCTCACCCCCGGCTAGCGGGAGTTATAAATGAGCAGTTCTTC
TRBD2	TRBV7-2	TRBJ2-1	CASSTGLAVNNEQFF	TGTGCCAGCAGCACAGGACTAGCGGTAAACAATGAGCAGTTCTTC
TRBD2	TRBV6-6	TRBJ2-3	CASSPTSGNTDTQYF	TGTGCCAGCAGCCCAACTAGCGGGAATACAGATACGCAGTATTTT
.	TRBV30	TRBJ1-2	CAWSVPRGPGYGYTF	TGTGCCTGGAGTGTACCCAGGGGCCCCGGCTATGGCTACACCTTC
.	TRBV5-1	TRBJ2-1	CASSLGGWGTGGSNEQFF	TGCGCCAGCAGCTTGGGAGGATGGGGGACTGGGGGAAGCAATGAGCAGTTCTTC
TRBD1	TRBV28	TRBJ1-3	CASSPWTGKGGNTIYF	TGTGCCAGCAGCCCTTGGACAGGGAAGGGTGGAAACACCATATATTTT
.	TRBV7-9	TRBJ1-5	CASSLSRWWESNQPQHF	TGTGCCAGCAGCTTATCCCGATGGTGGGAGAGCAATCAGCCCCAGCATTTT
TRBD2	TRBV11-3	TRBJ2-5	CASSPPGAREQYF	TGTGCCAGCAGCCCCCCAGGCGCGCGGGAGCAGTACTTC
TRBD1	TRBV5-1	TRBJ1-1	CASSLVPGQGAQVTEAFF	TGCGCCAGCAGCTTGGTTCCGGGACAGGGGGCGCAGGTAACTGAAGCTTTCTTT
.	TRBV25-1	TRBJ2-3	CASSERWRRDWVVRQYF	TGTGCCAGCAGTGAAAGGTGGCGGCGGGATTGGGTGGTGAGGCAGTATTTT
TRBD2	TRBV10-3	TRBJ2-1	CAISGLAEYNEQFF	TGTGCCATCAGCGGACTAGCGGAATACAATGAGCAGTTCTTC
.	TRBV5-1	TRBJ2-2	CASTQQGWAGELFF	TGCGCCAGCACCCAACAGGGTTGGGCCGGGGAGCTGTTTTTT
.	TRBV28	TRBJ2-1	CASSFTGRSYNEQFF	TGTGCCAGCAGTTTTACGGGAAGGTCCTACAATGAGCAGTTCTTC
.	TRBV13	TRBJ2-3	CASTRTDTQYF	TGTGCCAGCACTCGGACAGATACGCAGTATTTT
TRBD1	TRBV28	TRBJ1-1	CASSLAGTGDTEAFF	TGTGCCAGCAGTTTAGCCGGGACAGGGGACACTGAAGCTTTCTTT
.	TRBV6-6	TRBJ2-7	CASSQATGTLSRQYF	TGTGCCAGCAGTCAAGCGACAGGGACTTTAAGCAGGCAGTACTTC
TRBD2	TRBV4-3	TRBJ2-3	CASSQDTGRAGDTQYF	TGCGCCAGCAGCCAAGATACCGGGAGGGCCGGAGATACGCAGTATTTT
TRBD1	TRBV9	TRBJ2-2	CASSAQGTVNFGELFF	TGTGCCAGCAGCGCCCAAGGGACAGTGAATTTCGGGGAGCTGTTTTTT
.	TRBV9	TRBJ2-1	CASSASIAGSYNEQFF	TGTGCCAGCAGCGCCTCGATCGCGGGTAGCTACAATGAGCAGTTCTTC
.	TRBV9	TRBJ2-3	CASSSRQAQLTDTQYF	TGTGCCAGCAGCTCCCGACAGGCCCAGCTTACAGATACGCAGTATTTT
TRBD1	TRBV18	TRBJ2-5	CASSPGQGNQETQYF	TGTGCCAGCTCACCGGGACAGGGGAACCAAGAGACCCAGTACTTC
.	TRBV5-1	TRBJ1-2	CASSSGDYGYTF	TGCGCCAGCAGCTCGGGGGACTATGGCTACACCTTC
TRBD1	TRBV7-8	TRBJ1-4	CASSRDRGLKEKLFF	TGTGCCAGCAGCCGCGACAGGGGGTTGAAGGAAAAACTGTTTTTT
TRBD1	TRBV11-2	TRBJ2-7	CASSSWTGASYEQYF	TGTGCCAGCAGCTCATGGACAGGAGCCTCCTACGAGCAGTACTTC
TRBD1	TRBV6-1	TRBJ2-2	CASSGTGATGELFF	TGTGCCAGCAGTGGGACAGGGGCGACCGGGGAGCTGTTTTTT
.	TRBV7-9	TRBJ2-3	CASSLAGPSTDTQYF	TGTGCCAGCAGCTTAGCGGGGCCCTCCACAGATACGCAGTATTTT
TRBD1	TRBV9	TRBJ1-4	CASRDRDGEKLLF	TGTGCCAGCAGGGACAGGGACGGAGAAAAACTGCTTTTT
.	TRBV28	TRBJ2-7	CASSSGPDRGWYF	TGTGCCAGCAGTTCGGGACCCGACCGGGGGTGGTACTTC
TRBD1	TRBV5-1	TRBJ1-2	CASRPGQANYGYTF	TGCGCCAGCAGACCTGGACAGGCCAACTATGGCTACACCTTC
TRBD1	TRBV10-1	TRBJ2-3	CASAPSGQVADTQYF	TGCGCCAGCGCACCGTCGGGACAGGTCGCAGATACGCAGTATTTT